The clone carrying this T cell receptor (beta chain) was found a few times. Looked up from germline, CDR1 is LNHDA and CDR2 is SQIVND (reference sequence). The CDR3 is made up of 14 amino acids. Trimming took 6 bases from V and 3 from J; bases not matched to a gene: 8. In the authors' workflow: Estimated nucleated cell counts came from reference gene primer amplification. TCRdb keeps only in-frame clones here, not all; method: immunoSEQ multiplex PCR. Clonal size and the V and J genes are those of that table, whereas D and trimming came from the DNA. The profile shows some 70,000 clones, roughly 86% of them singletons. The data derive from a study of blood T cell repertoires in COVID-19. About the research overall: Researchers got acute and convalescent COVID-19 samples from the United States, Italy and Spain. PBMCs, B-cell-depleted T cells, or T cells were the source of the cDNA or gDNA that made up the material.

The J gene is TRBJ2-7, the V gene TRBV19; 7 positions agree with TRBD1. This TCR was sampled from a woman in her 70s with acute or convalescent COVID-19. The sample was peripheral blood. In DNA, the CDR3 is TGTGCCAGTAGCCCCGGCGACAGGGTCTACGAGCAGTACTTC. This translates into CASSPGDRVYEQYF.